These T cell receptor beta chains were read from a single sample in a study of naive and memory T cell subsets. TCRdb called the 5' RACE reads again in MiXCR, with one record for every CDR3 protein. The repertoire has about 57,000 distinct CDR3 sequences, 7.6% of them found once; the top ten carry 9.8%. All receptors come from a female donor in good health. Each CDR3 is given with its conserved first and last residue. The order of the fields is CDR3 protein, CDR3 DNA, D gene, V gene, J gene, CDR3 length, clone size. D genes are given only for firm matches. Size tells how often a clone was seen (once, few, many) or the class of an expanded clone, and some rows leave it out.

CDR3: CASSVVGGLPTDTQYF
DNA: TGTGCCAGCAGCGTAGTTGGGGGACTACCCACAGATACGCAGTATTTT
D: TRBD2
V: TRBV9
J: TRBJ2-3
length: 16
size: .

CDR3: CSARDPQGDQETQYF
DNA: TGCAGTGCTAGAGATCCCCAGGGTGACCAAGAGACCCAGTACTTC
D: .
V: TRBV20-1
J: TRBJ2-5
length: 15
size: few

CDR3: CASSLGGVYEQYF
DNA: TGTGCCAGCAGTTTGGGGGGAGTCTACGAGCAGTACTTC
D: .
V: TRBV28
J: TRBJ2-7
length: 13
size: .

CDR3: CASSPQGTANTEAFF
DNA: TGTGCCAGCAGCCCACAAGGGACCGCGAACACTGAAGCTTTCTTT
D: .
V: TRBV7-8
J: TRBJ1-1
length: 15
size: many

CDR3: CASSRERGAEAFF
DNA: TGCGCCAGCAGCCGAGAGAGGGGGGCTGAAGCTTTCTTT
D: .
V: TRBV4-3
J: TRBJ1-1
length: 13
size: many

CDR3: CASSLEQARRGTGELFF
DNA: TGTGCCAGCAGCTTGGAGCAAGCCCGCCGGGGCACCGGGGAGCTGTTTTTT
D: .
V: TRBV5-6
J: TRBJ2-2
length: 17
size: .

CDR3: CASSQDIRGGGAIETQYF
DNA: TGTGCCAGCAGCCAAGATATACGTGGCGGGGGGGCTATAGAGACCCAGTACTTC
D: TRBD2
V: TRBV4-2
J: TRBJ2-5
length: 18
size: many

CDR3: CASSLVKNIQYF
DNA: TGTGCCAGCAGTTTGGTAAAAAACATTCAGTACTTC
D: .
V: TRBV28
J: TRBJ2-4
length: 12
size: .

CDR3: CSVTPYRDSSGNTIYF
DNA: TGCAGCGTCACCCCTTACCGGGACAGCTCTGGAAACACCATATATTTT
D: TRBD1
V: TRBV29-1
J: TRBJ1-3
length: 16
size: .

CDR3: CASSQDMGHHQPQHF
DNA: TGTGCCAGCAGCCAAGATATGGGACACCATCAGCCCCAGCATTTT
D: .
V: TRBV4-2
J: TRBJ1-5
length: 15
size: many

CDR3: CATSGGGGISYNEQFF
DNA: TGTGCCACCAGTGGCGGTGGGGGGATTTCCTACAATGAGCAGTTCTTC
D: .
V: TRBV24-1
J: TRBJ2-1
length: 16
size: few

CDR3: CASSLRPETQYF
DNA: TGTGCCAGCAGTTTACGGCCAGAGACCCAGTACTTC
D: .
V: TRBV12-3/TRBV12-4
J: TRBJ2-5
length: 12
size: .

CDR3: CASSLDRAENQPQHF
DNA: TGTGCCAGCAGCTTAGACAGGGCCGAGAATCAGCCCCAGCATTTT
D: .
V: TRBV7-8
J: TRBJ1-5
length: 15
size: many

CDR3: CASSVRTEGQPQHF
DNA: TGTGCCAGCAGTGTTAGAACAGAAGGTCAGCCCCAGCATTTT
D: .
V: TRBV2
J: TRBJ1-5
length: 14
size: few

CDR3: CASSLVLVDTGELFF
DNA: TGTGCCAGCAGCTTAGTGCTGGTCGACACCGGGGAGCTGTTTTTT
D: .
V: TRBV7-9
J: TRBJ2-2
length: 15
size: many

CDR3: CSANHDVNTEAFF
DNA: TGCAGTGCTAACCACGACGTTAACACTGAAGCTTTCTTT
D: .
V: TRBV20-1
J: TRBJ1-1
length: 13
size: many

CDR3: CAISGTSGVLHNEQFF
DNA: TGTGCCATCAGTGGGACTAGCGGGGTTCTACACAATGAGCAGTTCTTC
D: TRBD2
V: TRBV10-3
J: TRBJ2-1
length: 16
size: few

CDR3: CASSRVGGTEAFF
DNA: TGTGCCAGCAGTAGAGTAGGGGGGACTGAAGCTTTCTTT
D: .
V: TRBV28
J: TRBJ1-1
length: 13
size: few

CDR3: CASSPRSPGHNEQFF
DNA: TGTGCCAGCAGCCCTAGGTCCCCCGGCCACAATGAGCAGTTCTTC
D: .
V: TRBV9
J: TRBJ2-1
length: 15
size: many

CDR3: CASSLGLSSYEQYF
DNA: TGTGCCAGTAGTTTGGGCCTCAGCTCCTACGAGCAGTACTTC
D: .
V: TRBV19
J: TRBJ2-7
length: 14
size: few

CDR3: CASIRLTIPGNNEQFF
DNA: TGTGCCAGCATTCGCTTGACTATTCCGGGCAACAATGAGCAGTTCTTC
D: .
V: TRBV12-3/TRBV12-4
J: TRBJ2-1
length: 16
size: .

CDR3: CASSSWMGLVSPLHF
DNA: TGTGCCAGCAGCTCCTGGATGGGGTTGGTTTCACCCCTCCACTTT
D: .
V: TRBV7-9
J: TRBJ1-6
length: 15
size: few

CDR3: CASCGSRTTEAFF
DNA: TGTGCCAGCTGCGGGAGTCGGACTACTGAAGCTTTCTTT
D: .
V: TRBV18
J: TRBJ1-1
length: 13
size: many

CDR3: CASSEGLRHYQPQHF
DNA: TGTGCCAGCAGTGAAGGATTGAGACATTATCAGCCCCAGCATTTT
D: .
V: TRBV6-1
J: TRBJ1-5
length: 15
size: many

CDR3: CASSPPGPPEGTQYF
DNA: TGTGCCAGCAGCCCTCCCGGCCCTCCTGAGGGGACCCAGTACTTC
D: .
V: TRBV11-2
J: TRBJ2-5
length: 15
size: .

CDR3: CASSLGISSGANVLTF
DNA: TGTGCCAGCAGCTTAGGCATCAGCTCTGGGGCCAACGTCCTGACTTTC
D: .
V: TRBV11-2
J: TRBJ2-6
length: 16
size: few

CDR3: CASSPLGQRDNEQFF
DNA: TGTGCCAGCTCACCTCTCGGACAGAGGGACAATGAGCAGTTCTTC
D: .
V: TRBV18
J: TRBJ2-1
length: 15
size: few

CDR3: CASSKGADTQYF
DNA: TGCGCCAGCAGTAAGGGGGCTGATACGCAGTATTTT
D: TRBD1
V: TRBV4-1
J: TRBJ2-3
length: 12
size: many